This T cell receptor beta chain was retrieved from a study of type 1 regulatory T cells. Study summary: T-allo10 is an in vitro-generated, Tr1-enriched CD4 T cell product specific for alloantigen.

The CDR3 has 15 amino acids. Per the germline V gene, CDR1 is SGHKS and CDR2 is YYEKEE (reference sequence). V lost 2 bases and J 1 base, leaving 11 bases between the germline ends. For this clonotype: The antigen remains unidentified.

MiXCR, applied by TCRdb to the reads, yields one record per CDR3 protein. The sample consists of over 55,000 distinct CDR3 sequences, 50% to 70% of them appearing once. Sequences were obtained from cultured T cells, either the whole culture or a sorted T cell fraction (not recorded which). Subset given: Tr1-enriched cell product generated in vitro against host alloantigens. This clonotype was obtained from a human donor in good health. This chain connects TRBV5-5 to TRBJ2-3; D might be TRBD1 (5 bases). CDR3 nucleotides: TGTGCCAGCAGCTTTAAGGGGTGGGGCACAGATACGCAGTATTTT. It codes for CASSFKGWGTDTQYF.